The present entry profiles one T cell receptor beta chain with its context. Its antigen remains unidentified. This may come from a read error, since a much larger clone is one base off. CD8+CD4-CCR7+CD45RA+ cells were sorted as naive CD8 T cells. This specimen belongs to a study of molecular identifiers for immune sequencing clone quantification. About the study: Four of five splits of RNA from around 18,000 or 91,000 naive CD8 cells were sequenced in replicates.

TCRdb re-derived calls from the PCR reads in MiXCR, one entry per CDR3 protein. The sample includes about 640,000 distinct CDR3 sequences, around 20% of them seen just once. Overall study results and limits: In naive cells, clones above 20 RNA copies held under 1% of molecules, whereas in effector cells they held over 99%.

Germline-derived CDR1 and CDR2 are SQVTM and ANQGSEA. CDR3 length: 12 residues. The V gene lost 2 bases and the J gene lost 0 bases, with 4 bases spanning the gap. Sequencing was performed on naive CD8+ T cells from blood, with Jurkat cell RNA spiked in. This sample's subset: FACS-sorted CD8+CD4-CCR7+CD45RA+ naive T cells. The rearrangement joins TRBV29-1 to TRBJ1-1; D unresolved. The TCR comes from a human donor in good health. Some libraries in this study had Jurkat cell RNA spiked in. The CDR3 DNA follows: TGCAGCGTTGAACAGATGAACACTGAAGCTTTCTTT. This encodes CSVEQMNTEAFF.